The rows below give T cell receptor beta chains drawn from one sample of a study of blood T cell repertoires in COVID-19. The repertoire was sequenced with immunoSEQ multiplex PCR; TCRdb's copy has only in-frame clones and lacks some. Among 300,000 to 350,000 clones listed, 90% were seen once. The sample was peripheral blood. These receptors were collected from a woman aged 40 to 50 with COVID-19, enrolled during active disease. Both conserved end residues are part of each CDR3. The D gene is left open where the match is weak. Clone size is not always given. Where it is, it says once, few, many or a class for expanded clones.

NA,TRBJ2-7,12,NA,TRBV30,TGTGCCTGGAGCCAATCGGGTCTCCCGGTTATTTTC,CAWSQSGLPVIF
TRBD1,TRBJ1-5,13,NA,TRBV18,TGTGCCAGCTCAGGACAGGGGGTAGAGCCCCAGCATTTT,CASSGQGVEPQHF
NA,TRBJ2-1,12,NA,TRBV10-3,TGTGCCATCAGGGGACTTGGGGATGAGCAGTTCTTC,CAIRGLGDEQFF
TRBD1,TRBJ2-7,13,NA,TRBV30,TGTGCCTGGGGACAGGGACTTGTCTACGAGCAGTACTTC,CAWGQGLVYEQYF
TRBD1,TRBJ1-3,15,once,TRBV3-1/TRBV3-2,TGTGCCAGCAGCCAACCCGGGACAGGCCGAAACACCATATATTTT,CASSQPGTGRNTIYF
NA,TRBJ2-6,16,NA,TRBV28,TGTGCCAGCAGTACCCTCCGGGGGACTGGGGCCAACGTCCTGACTTTC,CASSTLRGTGANVLTF
TRBD2,TRBJ2-7,14,NA,TRBV10-3,TGTGCCATCAGTGGGAGTAGCGGGAACTACGAGCAGTACTTC,CAISGSSGNYEQYF
NA,TRBJ2-4,12,NA,TRBV7-2,TGTGCCAGCAGCTTCCCCATGAACATTCAGTACTTC,CASSFPMNIQYF
NA,TRBJ1-3,19,once,TRBV5-1,TGCGCCAGCAGCGGACCGGGACTGCGAACCGATGACACTGGAAACACCATATATTTT,CASSGPGLRTDDTGNTIYF
NA,TRBJ1-1,15,once,TRBV7-8,TGTGCCAGCAGCCCCTATGGGCGGCCTAGCGCTGAAGCTTTCTTT,CASSPYGRPSAEAFF
TRBD2,TRBJ2-1,18,NA,TRBV9,TGTGCCAGCACCCCCACTAAGCTGGGACTAGCGGACTACAATGAGCAGTTCTTC,CASTPTKLGLADYNEQFF
TRBD2,TRBJ2-7,15,NA,TRBV5-1,TGCGCCAGCAGCTTGGTTCCTAGCGGGGACTACGAGCAGTACTTC,CASSLVPSGDYEQYF
TRBD1,TRBJ1-2,14,NA,TRBV11-2,TGTGCCAGCACCAACAGGGGGCTCGTCTATGGCTACACCTTC,CASTNRGLVYGYTF
NA,TRBJ1-1,14,NA,TRBV5-1,TGCGCCAGCAGTCCCTCACCGGCAGGGACTGAAGCTTTCTTT,CASSPSPAGTEAFF
TRBD1,TRBJ1-1,16,NA,TRBV7-2,TGTGCCAGCAGCTTAGGTCGACAGGGGCCCGGGGCTGAAGCTTTCTTT,CASSLGRQGPGAEAFF
NA,TRBJ1-1,13,NA,TRBV4-3,TGCGCCAGTTCTTCCGACAGGACCACTGAAGCTTTCTTT,CASSSDRTTEAFF
NA,TRBJ2-2,14,NA,TRBV11-3,TGTGCCAGCAGCTTACCTTCCCTGCGCGGGGAGCTGTTTTTT,CASSLPSLRGELFF
TRBD1,TRBJ1-5,15,NA,TRBV24-1,TGTGCCACCAGTGACCGGGACAGGGGCGAACAGCCCCAGCATTTT,CATSDRDRGEQPQHF